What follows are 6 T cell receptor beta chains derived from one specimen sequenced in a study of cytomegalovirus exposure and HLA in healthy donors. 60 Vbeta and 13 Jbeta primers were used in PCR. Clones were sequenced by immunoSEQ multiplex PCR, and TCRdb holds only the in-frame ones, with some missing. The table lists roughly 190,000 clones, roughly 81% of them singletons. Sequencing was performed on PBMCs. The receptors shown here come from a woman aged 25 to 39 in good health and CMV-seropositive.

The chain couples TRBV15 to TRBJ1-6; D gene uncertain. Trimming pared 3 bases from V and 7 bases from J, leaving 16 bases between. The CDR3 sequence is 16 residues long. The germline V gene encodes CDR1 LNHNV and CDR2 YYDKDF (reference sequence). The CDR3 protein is CATSREAGLRNSPLHF. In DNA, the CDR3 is TGTGCCACCAGCAGGGAAGCGGGTCTTAGAAATTCACCCCTCCACTTT.

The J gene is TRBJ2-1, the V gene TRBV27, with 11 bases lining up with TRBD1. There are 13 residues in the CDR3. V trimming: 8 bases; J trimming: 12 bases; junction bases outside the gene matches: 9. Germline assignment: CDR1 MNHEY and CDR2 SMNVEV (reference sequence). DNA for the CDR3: TGTGCCAGCTCCGGGACAGGGGGGGCTACGCAGTTCTTC. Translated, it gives CASSGTGGATQFF.

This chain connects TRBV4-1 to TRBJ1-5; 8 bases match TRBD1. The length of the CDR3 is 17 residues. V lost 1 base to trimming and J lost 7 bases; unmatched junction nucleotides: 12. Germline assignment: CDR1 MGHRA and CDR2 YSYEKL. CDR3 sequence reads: CASSQGQGPNPRQPQHF. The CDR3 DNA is TGCGCCAGCAGCCAAGGACAGGGGCCCAATCCACGGCAGCCCCAGCATTTT.

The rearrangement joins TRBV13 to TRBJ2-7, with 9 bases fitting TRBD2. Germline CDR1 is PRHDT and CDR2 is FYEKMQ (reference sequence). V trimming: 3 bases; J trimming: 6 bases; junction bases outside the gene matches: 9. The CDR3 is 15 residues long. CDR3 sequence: CASSFRSGTSTEQYF. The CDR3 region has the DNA TGTGCCAGCAGCTTCAGATCCGGGACTAGCACCGAGCAGTACTTC.

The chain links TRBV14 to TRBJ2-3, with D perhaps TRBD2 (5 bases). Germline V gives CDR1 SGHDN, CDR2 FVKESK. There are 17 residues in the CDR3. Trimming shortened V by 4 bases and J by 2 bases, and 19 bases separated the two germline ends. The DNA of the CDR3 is TGTGCCAGCAGCCCTCTGAGGGCCAGTATCTACACAGATACGCAGTATTTT. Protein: CASSPLRASIYTDTQYF.

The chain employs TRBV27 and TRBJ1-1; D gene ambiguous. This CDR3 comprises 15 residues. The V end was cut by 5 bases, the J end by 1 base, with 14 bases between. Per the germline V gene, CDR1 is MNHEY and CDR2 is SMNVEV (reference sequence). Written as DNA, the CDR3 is TGTGCCAGCAGTCCCCCCCGCCTCAGGAACACTGAAGCTTTCTTT. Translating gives CASSPPRLRNTEAFF.